This T cell receptor (beta chain) was found in a study of OX40 agonist ivuxolimab in advanced cancers. As for the study in general: Partial response was recorded in three patients: one hepatocellular carcinoma and two cutaneous melanoma cases.

Overall study findings and caveats: Averaging showed that CD8+ T cells had more expanded clones than CD4+ did. Clonal expansion was among the lowest in partial responders at 0.1-3.0 mg/kg, especially CD8+. At 0.1 to 3.0 mg/kg, clonal expansion of CD4+ and CD8+ blood T cells had occurred by week 6.

Produced via immunoSEQ multiplex PCR; TCRdb's table is partial and in-frame only. The sample yields about 48,000 clones, 80% to 90% seen once. This clone has a handful of counts. Its specificity is not known. The clonotype was recovered from an adult with an advanced solid tumor such as melanoma, head and neck, liver or kidney cancer. The sequencing here drew on CD4+ or CD8+ T cells sorted from blood, taken in a trial of the OX40 agonist ivuxolimab.

The CDR3 loop reads CASSPGGGGNYGYTF. The CDR3 region has the DNA TGTGCCAGCAGCCCAGGGGGCGGGGGAAACTATGGCTACACCTTC. V usage is TRBV9 and J usage is TRBJ1-2, with 8 bases that match TRBD1. V lost 4 bases, J lost 2 bases, and 7 bases stayed unmatched. Germline CDR1 and CDR2: SGDLS and YYNGEE. The CDR3 spans 15 residues.